A selection of T cell receptor beta chains follows, all from one sample in a study of blood T cell repertoires in COVID-19. Clones were read by immunoSEQ multiplex PCR, and TCRdb kept only the in-frame ones, dropping some. Among around 60,000 clones, about 77% were seen once, and the ten largest hold about 20%. Material for sequencing was peripheral blood. The receptor source for this set is an elderly man with active or convalescent COVID-19. The CDR3 runs from the conserved cysteine through the conserved F or W. A D gene is named only where the DNA matches it firmly. Clone sizes are given selectively: once, few, many, or a class where the clone is expanded.

v_gene	j_gene	d_gene	abundance	CDR3aa	CDR3nt
TRBV5-4	TRBJ2-7	TRBD2	NA	CASSTATGTTYEQYF	TGTGCCAGCAGCACGGCCACCGGGACTACCTACGAGCAGTACTTC
TRBV14	TRBJ2-5	NA	once	CASSQVTGGGRETQYF	TGTGCCAGCAGCCAAGTCACGGGGGGCGGGCGAGAGACCCAGTACTTC
TRBV28	TRBJ1-3	NA	once	CASSPDSSGNTIYF	TGTGCCAGCAGTCCGGACAGTAGTGGAAACACCATATATTTT
TRBV19	TRBJ2-2	TRBD2	NA	CASSISRLRGLIGELFF	TGTGCCAGTAGTATCTCCCGTTTGCGGGGGTTGATCGGGGAGCTGTTTTTT
TRBV15	TRBJ1-2	NA	NA	CATSRDSNGYTF	TGTGCCACCAGCAGAGATTCTAATGGCTACACCTTC
TRBV27	TRBJ2-7	TRBD2	many	CASSTGTSGNYEQYF	TGTGCCAGCAGTACCGGGACTAGCGGGAACTACGAGCAGTACTTC
TRBV20-1	TRBJ1-1	TRBD1	NA	CSASPQDRGSAFF	TGCAGTGCTAGTCCCCAGGACAGGGGATCAGCTTTCTTT
TRBV7-3	TRBJ2-3	NA	NA	CASSLSGIVDTQYF	TGTGCCAGCAGCTTAAGCGGGATAGTTGATACGCAGTATTTT
TRBV29-1	TRBJ2-1	NA	few	CSVRLASYNEQFF	TGCAGCGTGCGCCTAGCGTCCTACAATGAGCAGTTCTTC
TRBV7-2	TRBJ2-7	TRBD1	NA	CASSFQGAAEQYF	TGTGCCAGCAGCTTTCAGGGGGCCGCCGAGCAGTACTTC
TRBV24-1	TRBJ2-7	NA	NA	CATSDCYEQYF	TGTGCCACCAGTGACTGTTACGAGCAGTACTTC
TRBV20-1	TRBJ1-2	NA	few	CSASRGGRAHGYTF	TGCAGTGCTAGTAGAGGGGGTAGGGCGCATGGCTACACCTTC
TRBV4-2	TRBJ2-7	TRBD2	NA	CASSQGAGALYEQYF	TGTGCCAGCAGCCAAGGGGCGGGAGCCCTCTACGAGCAGTACTTC
TRBV7-2	TRBJ2-3	TRBD2	once	CASSQLADPGTDTQYF	TGTGCCAGCAGCCAACTAGCGGACCCCGGGACAGATACGCAGTATTTT
TRBV6-5	TRBJ1-5	TRBD1	NA	CASSYDRGQPQHF	TGTGCCAGCAGTTACGACAGGGGCCAGCCCCAGCATTTT
TRBV2	TRBJ1-5	TRBD1	few	CASSEQGAGNQPQHF	TGTGCCAGCAGTGAACAGGGGGCAGGCAATCAGCCCCAGCATTTT
TRBV4-2	TRBJ1-6	NA	once	CASSRPGGALPSPLHF	TGTGCCAGCAGCCGCCCCGGGGGGGCCCTTCCTTCACCCCTCCACTTT
TRBV12-5	TRBJ2-2	NA	few	CASGWALTGELFF	TGTGCTAGTGGGTGGGCTCTCACCGGGGAGCTGTTTTTT
TRBV9	TRBJ2-2	NA	NA	CASSTDGRGTGELFF	TGTGCCAGCAGCACAGACGGCAGGGGCACCGGGGAGCTGTTTTTT
TRBV3-1/TRBV3-2	TRBJ1-4	NA	NA	CASSQGIGMGEKLFF	TGTGCCAGCAGCCAAGGTATCGGGATGGGTGAAAAACTGTTTTTT
TRBV19	TRBJ1-4	NA	NA	CASSTTWGGEKLFF	TGTGCCAGTAGTACTACATGGGGCGGTGAAAAACTGTTTTTT
TRBV5-1	TRBJ2-1	TRBD2	NA	CASSPGGGDRSSYNEQFF	TGCGCCAGCAGCCCCGGGGGGGGCGATAGAAGCTCCTACAATGAGCAGTTCTTC
TRBV6-1	TRBJ2-2	NA	NA	CASSERGFGHTNTGELFF	TGTGCCAGCAGTGAAAGGGGGTTCGGACATACGAACACCGGGGAGCTGTTTTTT
TRBV27	TRBJ2-6	NA	once	CASSLTPSAISGANVLTF	TGTGCCAGCAGTTTAACTCCCTCCGCGATCTCTGGGGCCAACGTCCTGACTTTC
TRBV7-3	TRBJ1-2	TRBD1	NA	CASSRGQGYGYTF	TGTGCCAGCAGCCGAGGACAGGGCTATGGCTACACCTTC
TRBV15	TRBJ2-4	TRBD1	once	CATSSRQGTNIQYF	TGTGCCACCAGCTCAAGACAGGGTACGAACATTCAGTACTTC
TRBV12-5	TRBJ1-4	NA	NA	CASGSNRVREKLFF	TGTGCTAGTGGCTCTAACAGGGTTCGGGAAAAACTGTTTTTT
TRBV6-6	TRBJ1-3	NA	NA	CASSPPPSGNTIYF	TGTGCCAGCAGCCCTCCCCCCTCTGGAAACACCATATATTTT
TRBV7-2	TRBJ2-3	TRBD2	NA	CASSLGLSSGPTF	TGTGCCAGCAGCTTAGGTCTCTCTAGCGGGCCTACTTTT
TRBV30	TRBJ2-7	TRBD1	few	CAWGQGDEQYF	TGTGCCTGGGGTCAGGGGGACGAGCAGTACTTC
TRBV9	TRBJ2-3	NA	NA	CASSADSPDTQYF	TGTGCCAGCAGCGCGGACAGTCCAGATACGCAGTATTTT
TRBV20-1	TRBJ2-5	TRBD1	NA	CSASRQGHQETQYF	TGCAGTGCTAGTAGACAGGGACACCAAGAGACCCAGTACTTC
TRBV10-1	TRBJ1-1	TRBD1	once	CASSEGQGNTEAFF	TGCGCCAGCAGTGAGGGACAGGGGAACACTGAAGCTTTCTTT
TRBV6-5	TRBJ1-2	NA	NA	CASSYFQQGNYGYTF	TGTGCCAGCAGTTACTTTCAGCAGGGAAACTATGGCTACACCTTC
TRBV24-1	TRBJ2-3	TRBD1	NA	CATSDTRQGADTQYF	TGTGCCACCAGTGATACCCGACAGGGAGCAGATACGCAGTATTTT
TRBV19	TRBJ2-7	NA	NA	CASSNDYSISYEQYF	TGTGCCAGTAGTAATGACTACTCAATCTCCTACGAGCAGTACTTC
TRBV19	TRBJ1-5	NA	NA	CASSIYMSKYGYYSNQPQHF	TGTGCCAGTAGTATTTATATGTCCAAATACGGGTATTATAGCAATCAGCCCCAGCATTTT
TRBV28	TRBJ1-5	TRBD1	NA	CASTGGQRHQPQHF	TGTGCCAGCACCGGGGGACAGAGGCACCAGCCCCAGCATTTT
TRBV7-9	TRBJ1-2	TRBD1	NA	CASSPGTANYGYTF	TGTGCCAGCAGCCCCGGGACAGCGAACTATGGCTACACCTTC
TRBV7-3	TRBJ2-7	TRBD1	NA	CASSLKRTGFGEQYF	TGTGCCAGCAGCTTAAAAAGGACAGGGTTCGGCGAGCAGTACTTC
TRBV6-2/TRBV6-3	TRBJ1-6	TRBD1	NA	CASSYDPQGTGRNSPLHF	TGTGCCAGCAGTTACGACCCACAAGGGACAGGAAGAAATTCACCCCTCCACTTT
TRBV11-2	TRBJ2-3	NA	few	CASSPTRGGHTQYF	TGTGCCAGCAGCCCAACGAGAGGAGGACATACGCAGTATTTT
TRBV27	TRBJ2-7	NA	NA	CASSFPGHYEQYF	TGTGCCAGCAGTTTCCCCGGACACTACGAGCAGTACTTC
TRBV13	TRBJ2-7	NA	NA	CASSQPPLAKLYEQYF	TGTGCCAGCAGCCAACCCCCCCTAGCCAAACTCTACGAGCAGTACTTC
TRBV28	TRBJ1-5	NA	few	CASSWGPGNQPQHF	TGTGCCAGCAGCTGGGGGCCAGGCAATCAGCCCCAGCATTTT
TRBV6-5	TRBJ2-1	TRBD1	NA	CASSKRRGLEQFF	TGTGCCAGCAGTAAACGCAGGGGGCTGGAGCAGTTCTTC
TRBV19	TRBJ2-1	TRBD1	NA	CASRPSRGPYNEQFF	TGTGCCAGTAGACCTTCCAGGGGGCCTTACAATGAGCAGTTCTTC
TRBV3-1/TRBV3-2	TRBJ1-4	NA	NA	CASSQGSGTCNEKLFF	TGTGCCAGCAGCCAAGGTTCCGGGACTTGCAATGAAAAACTGTTTTTT
TRBV4-3	TRBJ1-2	NA	NA	CASSQDPRDTSYGYTF	TGCGCCAGCAGCCAAGATCCCCGGGACACCAGCTATGGCTACACCTTC
TRBV5-1	TRBJ2-1	NA	NA	CASSPHAGGYSSYNEQFF	TGCGCCAGCAGCCCCCATGCTGGGGGCTATAGCTCCTACAATGAGCAGTTCTTC
TRBV9	TRBJ1-3	NA	NA	CASSVDVGALNTIYF	TGTGCCAGCAGCGTAGATGTGGGGGCGCTAAACACCATATATTTT
TRBV27	TRBJ1-6	NA	NA	CASTRGVYNSPLHF	TGTGCCAGCACCCGAGGAGTGTATAATTCACCCCTCCACTTT
TRBV5-1	TRBJ2-3	TRBD2	NA	CASSLIAGLAADTQYF	TGCGCCAGCAGCTTAATTGCAGGACTAGCGGCAGATACGCAGTATTTT
TRBV5-1	TRBJ2-5	NA	NA	CASSLAATVGQETQYF	TGCGCCAGCAGCTTGGCTGCGACAGTGGGTCAAGAGACCCAGTACTTC
TRBV5-4	TRBJ2-2	TRBD1	NA	CASSFLDRAATGELFF	TGTGCCAGCAGCTTCTTGGACAGGGCTGCCACCGGGGAGCTGTTTTTT